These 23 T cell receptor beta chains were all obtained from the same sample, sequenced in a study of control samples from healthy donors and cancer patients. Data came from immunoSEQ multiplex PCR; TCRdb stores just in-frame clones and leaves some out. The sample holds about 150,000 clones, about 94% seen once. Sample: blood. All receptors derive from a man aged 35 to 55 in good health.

CDR3 region: CASSLLEGVGSPLHF. The CDR3 DNA reads TGTGCCAGCAGCTTATTGGAGGGGGTAGGGTCACCCCTCCACTTT. V and J are TRBV7-2 and TRBJ1-6, with D maybe TRBD1 (6 bases). CDR3 length: 15 residues. With 2 bases removed from V and 10 bases from J, the gap between germline ends came to 15 bases. Germline V gene data show CDR1 as SGHTA and CDR2 as FQGNSA.

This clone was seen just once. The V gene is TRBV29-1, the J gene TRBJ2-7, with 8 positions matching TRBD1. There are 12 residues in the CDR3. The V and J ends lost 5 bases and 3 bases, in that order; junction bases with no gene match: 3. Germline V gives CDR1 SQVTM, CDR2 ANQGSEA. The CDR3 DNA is TGCAGCGTTCTCGGACAGGGCTACGAGCAGTACTTC. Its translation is CSVLGQGYEQYF.

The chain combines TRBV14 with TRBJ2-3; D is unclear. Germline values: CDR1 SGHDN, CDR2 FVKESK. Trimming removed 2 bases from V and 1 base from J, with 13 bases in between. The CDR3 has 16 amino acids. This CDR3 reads CASSQWPDGRTDTQYF. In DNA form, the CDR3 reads TGTGCCAGCAGCCAATGGCCCGACGGGCGCACAGATACGCAGTATTTT.

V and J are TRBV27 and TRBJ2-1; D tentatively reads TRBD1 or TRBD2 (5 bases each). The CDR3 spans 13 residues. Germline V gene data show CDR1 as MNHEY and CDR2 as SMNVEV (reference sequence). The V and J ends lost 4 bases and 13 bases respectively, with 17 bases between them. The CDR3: CASSYGPTGPQFF. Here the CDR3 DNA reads TGTGCCAGCAGTTACGGGCCTACGGGACCCCAGTTCTTC.

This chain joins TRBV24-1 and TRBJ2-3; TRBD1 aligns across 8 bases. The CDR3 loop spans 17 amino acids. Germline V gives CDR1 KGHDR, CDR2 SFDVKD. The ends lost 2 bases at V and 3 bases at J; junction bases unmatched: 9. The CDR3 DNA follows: TGTGCCACCAGTGATTCCCCAGGGGGCCTTATTACAGATACGCAGTATTTT. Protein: CATSDSPGGLITDTQYF.

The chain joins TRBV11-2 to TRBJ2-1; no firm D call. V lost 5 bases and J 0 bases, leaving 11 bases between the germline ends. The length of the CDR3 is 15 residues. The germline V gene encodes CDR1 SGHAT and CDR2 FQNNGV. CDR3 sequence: CASSPSGLSYNEQFF. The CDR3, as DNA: TGTGCCAGCAGCCCCTCCGGGCTCTCCTACAATGAGCAGTTCTTC.

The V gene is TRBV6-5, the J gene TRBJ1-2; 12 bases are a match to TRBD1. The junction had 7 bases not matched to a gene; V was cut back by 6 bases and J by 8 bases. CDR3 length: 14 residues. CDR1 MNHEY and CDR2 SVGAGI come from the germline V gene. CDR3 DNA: TGTGCCAGCAGCCCGGGACAGGGGGCTTTCGGCTACACCTTC. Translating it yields CASSPGQGAFGYTF.

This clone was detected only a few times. The CDR3: CASSRAGTSRHSSYEQYF. CDR3 coding DNA: TGTGCCAGCAGCCGCGCCGGGACTAGTCGGCATAGCTCCTACGAGCAGTACTTC. V gene TRBV7-9 combines with J gene TRBJ2-7; 8 bases line up with TRBD2. The ends lost 5 bases at V and 0 bases at J; junction bases unmatched: 15. CDR3 size: 18 residues. Germline CDR1 SEHNR, CDR2 FQNEAQ (reference sequence).

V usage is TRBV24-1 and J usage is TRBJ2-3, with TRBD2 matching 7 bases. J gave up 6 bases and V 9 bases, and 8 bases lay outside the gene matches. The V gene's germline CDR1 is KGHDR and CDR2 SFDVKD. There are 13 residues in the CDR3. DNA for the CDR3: TGTGCCACCCGGCCGGGCGGGGGTGATACGCAGTATTTT. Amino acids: CATRPGGGDTQYF.

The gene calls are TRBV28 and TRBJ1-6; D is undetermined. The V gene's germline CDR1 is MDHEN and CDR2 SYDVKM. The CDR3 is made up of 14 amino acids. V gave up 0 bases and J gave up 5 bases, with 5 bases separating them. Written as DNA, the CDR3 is TGTGCCAGCAGTTTATGGGGGAATAATTCACCCCTCCACTTT. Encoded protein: CASSLWGNNSPLHF.

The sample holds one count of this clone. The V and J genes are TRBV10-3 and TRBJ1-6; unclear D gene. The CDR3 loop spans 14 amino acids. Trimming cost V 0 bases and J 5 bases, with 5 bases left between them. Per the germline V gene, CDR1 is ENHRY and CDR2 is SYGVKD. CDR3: CAISESPHNSPLHF. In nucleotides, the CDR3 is TGTGCCATCAGTGAGTCCCCCCATAATTCACCCCTCCACTTT.

The CDR3 coding sequence is TGTGCCAGCAGTGACCGTTCCGGAGTCGGGGAAAAACTGTTTTTT. The encoded protein is CASSDRSGVGEKLFF. This chain links TRBV25-1 with TRBJ1-4; D is ambiguous. This CDR3 spans 15 amino acids. Germline values: CDR1 MGHDK, CDR2 SYGVNS. Trimming left V 3 bases short and J 8 bases short, with 16 bases between.

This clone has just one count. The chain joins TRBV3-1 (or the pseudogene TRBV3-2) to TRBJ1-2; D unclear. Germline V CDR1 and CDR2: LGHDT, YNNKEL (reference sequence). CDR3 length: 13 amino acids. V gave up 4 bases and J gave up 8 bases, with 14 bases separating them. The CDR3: CASSLGHEKGYTF. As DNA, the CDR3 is TGTGCCAGCAGCCTTGGCCACGAAAAGGGCTACACCTTC.

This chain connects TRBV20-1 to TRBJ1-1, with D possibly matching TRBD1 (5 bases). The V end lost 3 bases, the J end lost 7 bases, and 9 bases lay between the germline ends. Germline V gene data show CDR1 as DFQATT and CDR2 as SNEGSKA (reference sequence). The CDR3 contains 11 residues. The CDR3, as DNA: TGCAGTGCTAGTCGGGGGATTGAAGCTTTCTTT. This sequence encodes CSASRGIEAFF.

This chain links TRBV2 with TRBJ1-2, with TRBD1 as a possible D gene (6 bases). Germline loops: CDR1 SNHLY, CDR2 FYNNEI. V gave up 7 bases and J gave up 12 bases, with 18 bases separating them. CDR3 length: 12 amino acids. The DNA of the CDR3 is TGTGCCAGCAACCCCGGGGACATCGGGGACACCTTC. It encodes CASNPGDIGDTF. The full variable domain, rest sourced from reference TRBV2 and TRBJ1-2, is EPEVTQTPSHQVTQMGQEVILRCVPISNHLYFYWYRQILGQKVEFLVSFYNNEISEKSEIFDDQFSVERPDGSNFTLKIRSTKLEDSAMYFCASNPGDIGDTFGSGTRLTVV.

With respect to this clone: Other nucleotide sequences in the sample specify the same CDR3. The CDR3 region is CASSLEGNTEAFF. The CDR3 nucleotides read TGTGCCAGCAGCTTAGAGGGGAACACTGAAGCTTTCTTT. The chain joins TRBV7-9 to TRBJ1-1; D not resolved. V lost 1 base and J lost 1, with 4 bases in between. CDR3 size: 13 residues. Germline V CDR1 and CDR2: SEHNR, FQNEAQ (reference sequence).

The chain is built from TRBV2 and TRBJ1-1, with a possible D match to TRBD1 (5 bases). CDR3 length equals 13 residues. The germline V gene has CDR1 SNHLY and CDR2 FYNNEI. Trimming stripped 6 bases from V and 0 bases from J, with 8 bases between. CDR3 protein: CASRGRMNTEAFF. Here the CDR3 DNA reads TGTGCCAGCAGGGGACGGATGAACACTGAAGCTTTCTTT.

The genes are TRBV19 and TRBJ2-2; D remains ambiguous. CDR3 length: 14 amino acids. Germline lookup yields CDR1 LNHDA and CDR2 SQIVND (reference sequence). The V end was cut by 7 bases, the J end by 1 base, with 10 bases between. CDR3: CASKSGRNTGELFF. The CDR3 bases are TGTGCCAGTAAATCCGGGCGGAACACCGGGGAGCTGTTTTTT. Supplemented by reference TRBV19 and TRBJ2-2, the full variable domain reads DGGITQSPKYLFRKEGQNVTLSCEQNLNHDAMYWYRQDPGQGLRLIYYSQIVNDFQKGDIAEGYSVSREKKESFPLTVTSAQKNPTAFYLCASKSGRNTGELFFGEGSRLTVL.

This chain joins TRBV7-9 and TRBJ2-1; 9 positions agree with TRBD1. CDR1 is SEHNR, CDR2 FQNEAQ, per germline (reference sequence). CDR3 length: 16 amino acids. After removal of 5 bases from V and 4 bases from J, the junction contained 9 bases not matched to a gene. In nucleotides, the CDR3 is TGTGCCAGCAGCCCTTCCGGGACAGGGATTTACAATGAGCAGTTCTTC. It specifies CASSPSGTGIYNEQFF. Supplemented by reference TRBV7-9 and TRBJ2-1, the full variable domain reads DTGVSQNPRHKITKRGQNVTFRCDPISEHNRLYWYRQTLGQGPEFLTYFQNEAQLEKSRLLSDRFSAERPKGSFSTLEIQRTEQGDSAMYLCASSPSGTGIYNEQFFGPGTRLTVL.

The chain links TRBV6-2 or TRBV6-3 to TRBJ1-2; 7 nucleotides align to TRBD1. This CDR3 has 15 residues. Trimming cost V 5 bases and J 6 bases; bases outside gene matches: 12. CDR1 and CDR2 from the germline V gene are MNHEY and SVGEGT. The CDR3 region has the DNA TGTGCCAGCAGTCTCGCTGGAGGGGGCGTGGATGGCTACACCTTC. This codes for CASSLAGGGVDGYTF.

CDR3 region: CATREGGEQPQHF. In DNA, the CDR3 is TGTGCCACCAGGGAAGGAGGGGAGCAGCCCCAGCATTTT. This rearrangement joins TRBV10-3 to TRBJ1-5; perhaps TRBD1 as D (5 bases). Germline V gene data show CDR1 as ENHRY and CDR2 as SYGVKD. This CDR3 is built from 13 residues. Trimming stripped 10 bases from V and 7 bases from J, with 17 bases between.

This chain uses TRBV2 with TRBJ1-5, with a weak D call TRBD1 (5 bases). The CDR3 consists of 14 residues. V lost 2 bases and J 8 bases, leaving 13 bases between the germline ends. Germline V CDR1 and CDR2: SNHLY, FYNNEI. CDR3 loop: CASSESGTVKPQHF. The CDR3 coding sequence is TGTGCCAGCAGTGAATCCGGGACGGTCAAGCCCCAGCATTTT. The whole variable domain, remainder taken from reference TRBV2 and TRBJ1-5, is EPEVTQTPSHQVTQMGQEVILRCVPISNHLYFYWYRQILGQKVEFLVSFYNNEISEKSEIFDDQFSVERPDGSNFTLKIRSTKLEDSAMYFCASSESGTVKPQHFGDGTRLSIL.

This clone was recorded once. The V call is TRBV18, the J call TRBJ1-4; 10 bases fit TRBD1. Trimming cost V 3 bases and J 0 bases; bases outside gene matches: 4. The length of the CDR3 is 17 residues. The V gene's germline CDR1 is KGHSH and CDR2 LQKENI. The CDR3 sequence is CASSPGQGTTTNEKLFF. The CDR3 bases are TGTGCCAGCTCACCGGGACAGGGGACTACAACTAATGAAAAACTGTTTTTT.